The 7 T cell receptor beta chains presented below share a single source sample, sequenced in a study of blood T cell repertoires in COVID-19. This table comes from immunoSEQ multiplex PCR, and its TCRdb copy is limited to in-frame clones, with some not included. The table records some 260,000 clones, 70% to 90% of them present only once. Sequences were obtained from peripheral blood. These receptors were obtained from a human donor in a cohort sampled during active COVID-19.

As DNA, the CDR3 is TGTGCCAGCAGTCCTGAAGTAGAGGACAATCAGCCCCAGCATTTT. As protein: CASSPEVEDNQPQHF. V and J are TRBV25-1 and TRBJ1-5; D gene uncertain. Trimming removed 5 bases from V and 3 bases from J, with 14 bases in between. CDR1 and CDR2 (germline): MGHDK, SYGVNS. The CDR3 sequence is 15 residues long.

The gene calls are TRBV19 and TRBJ2-7; no reliable D call. The ends were cut back, 2 bases at V and 3 bases at J, with 20 bases in the middle. Germline loops: CDR1 LNHDA, CDR2 SQIVND (reference sequence). The CDR3 runs 17 residues. The CDR3 is CASSISKARGGSYEQYF. CDR3 DNA sequence: TGTGCCAGTAGTATATCCAAGGCCCGCGGTGGCAGCTACGAGCAGTACTTC.

This clone was detected only once. This sequence joins TRBV7-3 and TRBJ2-1; 10 bases line up with TRBD2. This CDR3 contains 16 residues. J lost 5 bases, V lost 5 bases, and 9 bases had no gene match. Germline V gives CDR1 SGHTA, CDR2 FQGTGA. As DNA, the CDR3 is TGTGCCAGCAGCCCCTTAGCGGGAGGATCCCACAATGAGCAGTTCTTC. Its translation is CASSPLAGGSHNEQFF.

This chain uses TRBV15 with TRBJ1-2, with TRBD1 identical over 7 bases. This CDR3 spans 15 amino acids. Germline V lookup: CDR1 LNHNV, CDR2 YYDKDF (reference sequence). V dropped 0 bases and J dropped 5; count of bases not matched to a gene: 6. CDR3 in amino acids: CATSRDKGRGYGYTF. CDR3 coding DNA: TGTGCCACCAGCAGAGATAAAGGCAGGGGGTATGGCTACACCTTC.

In this sample, this clone turned up once. The J gene is TRBJ2-2, the V gene TRBV7-9; no definite D call. Trimming pared 2 bases from V and 2 bases from J, leaving 9 bases between. Germline V gene sequence: CDR1 SEHNR, CDR2 FQNEAQ (reference sequence). This CDR3 contains 15 residues. CDR3 residues: CASSLILTNTGELFF. In nucleotides, the CDR3 is TGTGCCAGCAGCTTAATCCTAACTAACACCGGGGAGCTGTTTTTT.

The V gene is TRBV19, the J gene TRBJ2-6, with TRBD1 identical over 7 bases. CDR1 is LNHDA and CDR2 is SQIVND in the germline V gene (reference sequence). The ends lost 1 base at V and 0 bases at J; junction bases unmatched: 6. The CDR3 spans 18 residues. The CDR3 here is CASSIGQGSYSGANVLTF. CDR3 DNA: TGTGCCAGTAGTATAGGACAGGGTTCCTACTCTGGGGCCAACGTCCTGACTTTC.

The rearrangement uses TRBV7-3 and TRBJ2-5, with TRBD1 identical over 8 bases. V shed 2 bases, J shed 4 bases, and the junction held 0 bases outside the gene matches. Germline V gives CDR1 SGHTA, CDR2 FQGTGA. This CDR3 comprises 13 residues. As DNA, the CDR3 is TGTGCCAGCAGCTTAGGGACAGGAGAGACCCAGTACTTC. This sequence encodes CASSLGTGETQYF.